This T cell receptor beta chain was recovered during a study of blood T cell repertoires in COVID-19. Across the whole study: Two negative PCRs, clearance, or symptom resolution had been documented for recovered Cohort 3 donors.

The germline V gene encodes CDR1 MDHEN and CDR2 SYDVKM. Trimming took 6 bases from V and 3 from J, leaving 3 bases between them. The CDR3 has 11 residues. Recruits, aged about 18 to 100 years, lived in 24 US areas. As handled by the study authors: Estimation of nucleated cell counts relied on the amplification of reference gene primers. TCRdb keeps only in-frame clones here, not all; method: immunoSEQ multiplex PCR. Clonal size and the V and J genes are those of that table, whereas D and trimming came from the DNA. The sample has roughly 210,000 clones; around nine tenths are singletons. This TCR derives from a man younger than 40 in a cohort exposed to, infected with or recovered from COVID-19 (not recorded which). Specimen: PBMCs or T cells enriched from blood (not recorded which). This chain joins TRBV28 and TRBJ1-5; D uncertain. This CDR3 reads CASSLNQPQHF. The CDR3 DNA reads TGTGCCAGCAGCCTCAATCAGCCCCAGCATTTT.